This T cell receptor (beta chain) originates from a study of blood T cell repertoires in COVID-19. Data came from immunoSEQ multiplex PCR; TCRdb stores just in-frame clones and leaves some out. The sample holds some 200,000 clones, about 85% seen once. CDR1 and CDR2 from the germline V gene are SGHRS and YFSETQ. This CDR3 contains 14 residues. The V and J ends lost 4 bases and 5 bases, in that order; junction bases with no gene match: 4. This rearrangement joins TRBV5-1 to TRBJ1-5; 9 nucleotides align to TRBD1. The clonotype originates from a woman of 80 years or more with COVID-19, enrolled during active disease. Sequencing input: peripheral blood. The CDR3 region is CASSPGTGHQPQHF. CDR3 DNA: TGCGCCAGCAGCCCCGGGACAGGGCATCAGCCCCAGCATTTT.